Below, one T cell receptor (beta chain) is given with its context. This record comes from a study of Ad26.COV2.S vaccination and SARS-CoV-2 variants. Assay: immunoSEQ multiplex PCR; the TCRdb copy retains only in-frame clones and omits some. This sample has hundreds of thousands of clones, with about nine tenths found just once. Germline V gene sequence: CDR1 SNHLY, CDR2 FYNNEI. The CDR3 length is 15 residues. J gave up 5 bases and V 3 bases, and 8 bases lay outside the gene matches. Regarding treatment: some 20 received Ad26.COV2.S at low or high dose, single or two shots; about 5 received placebo; per-sample allocation not given. Collection of samples fell on day 63 after the first vaccine or placebo injection.

The gene calls are TRBV2 and TRBJ1-1; 8 bases are shared with TRBD1. This sequence originates from a person aged 18-60 years who received the Ad26.COV2.S COVID-19 vaccine or a placebo. Source: peripheral blood, taken in a trial of Ad26.COV2.S vaccine versus placebo. CDR3 loop: CASSDDRGRGTEAFF. The CDR3 coding sequence is TGTGCCAGCAGTGACGACAGGGGACGGGGAACTGAAGCTTTCTTT.